The present T cell receptor (beta chain) was sequenced within a study of blood T cell repertoires in COVID-19. Across the study: The samples span acute and convalescent COVID-19 from the United States, Italy and Spain. T cells, B-cell-depleted T cells, or PBMCs supplied cDNA or gDNA.

Germline V CDR1 and CDR2: LNHDA, SQIVND (reference sequence). The V gene end was trimmed by 1 base and the J gene end by 1 base; junction bases not matched to a gene: 4. The CDR3 is 16 residues long. Under the authors' procedure: Estimated nucleated cell counts came from reference gene primer amplification. This table comes from immunoSEQ multiplex PCR, and its TCRdb copy is limited to in-frame clones, with some not included. V, J and clone size were drawn from that table, and D and trimming were deduced from the DNA. The data contain 150,000 to 200,000 clones, under 85% of them seen just once; the ten biggest clones take up 6.5% to 8.5%.

V gene TRBV19 combines with J gene TRBJ2-4; 7 bases map to TRBD1. The sequencing input was peripheral blood. This TCR was sampled from an older woman with COVID-19, enrolled during active disease. The DNA for the CDR3 is TGTGCCAGTAGTATAGGGACAGGTCTGGCCAAAAACATTCAGTACTTC. It codes for CASSIGTGLAKNIQYF.